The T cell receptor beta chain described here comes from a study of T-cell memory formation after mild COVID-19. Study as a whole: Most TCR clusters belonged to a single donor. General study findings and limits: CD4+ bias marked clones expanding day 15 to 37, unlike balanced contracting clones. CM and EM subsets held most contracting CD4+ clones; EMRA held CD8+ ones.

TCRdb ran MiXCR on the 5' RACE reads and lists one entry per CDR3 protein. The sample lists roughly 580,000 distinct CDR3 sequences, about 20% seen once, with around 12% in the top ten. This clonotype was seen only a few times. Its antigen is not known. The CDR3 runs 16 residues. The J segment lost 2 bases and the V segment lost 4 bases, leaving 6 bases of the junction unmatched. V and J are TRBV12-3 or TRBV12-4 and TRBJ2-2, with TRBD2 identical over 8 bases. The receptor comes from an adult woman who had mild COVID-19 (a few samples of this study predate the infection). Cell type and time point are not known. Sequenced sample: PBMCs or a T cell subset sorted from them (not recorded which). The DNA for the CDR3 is TGTGCCAGCAGTTCGTCGAGCGGGGGTAACACCGGGGAGCTGTTTTTT. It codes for CASSSSSGGNTGELFF.